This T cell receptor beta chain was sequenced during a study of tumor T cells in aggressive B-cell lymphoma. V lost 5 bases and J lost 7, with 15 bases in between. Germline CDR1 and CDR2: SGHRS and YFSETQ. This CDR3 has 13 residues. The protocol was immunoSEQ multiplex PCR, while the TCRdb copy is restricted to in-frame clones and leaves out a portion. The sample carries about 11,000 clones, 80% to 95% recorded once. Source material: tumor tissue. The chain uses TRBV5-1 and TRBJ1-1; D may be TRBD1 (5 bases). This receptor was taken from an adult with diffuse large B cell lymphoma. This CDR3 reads CASSSGIAVEAFF. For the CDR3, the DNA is TGCGCCAGCAGTTCAGGGATAGCAGTTGAAGCTTTCTTT.